These 26 T cell receptor beta chains share one sample of origin, sequenced in a study of cytomegalovirus exposure and HLA in healthy donors. Repertoires were generated with immunoSEQ multiplex PCR, while TCRdb's copy carries only in-frame clones and drops some. The data contain about 73,000 clones, about 95% of them singletons. The sequenced sample consisted of PBMCs. These receptors came from a young man in good health and CMV-seronegative.

The rearrangement uses TRBV7-2 and TRBJ1-1; a weak D match, TRBD1 (6 bases). Germline CDR1 is SGHTA and CDR2 is FQGNSA. The V gene lost 8 bases and the J gene lost 2 bases, with 15 bases spanning the gap. The CDR3 spans 14 residues. The CDR3 spells CASGTQGSNTEAFF. In DNA form, the CDR3 reads TGTGCCAGCGGGACACAGGGCAGTAACACTGAAGCTTTCTTT.

The J gene is TRBJ2-2, the V gene TRBV6-4; D is ambiguous. Between the trimmed V and J ends, which lost 2 bases and 4 bases, there was a span of 5 bases. CDR3 length: 13 residues. Looked up from germline, CDR1 is MRHNA and CDR2 is SNTAGT. CDR3: CASSDTSTGELFF. The CDR3 DNA follows: TGTGCCAGCAGTGACACGAGCACCGGGGAGCTGTTTTTT.

The chain links TRBV6-5 to TRBJ1-1; possibly TRBD1 for D (6 bases). Deletions cut 6 bases from V and 3 bases from J, with 11 bases between. This CDR3 spans 13 amino acids. Germline V lookup: CDR1 MNHEY, CDR2 SVGAGI. As DNA, the CDR3 is TGTGCCAGCAGGAGAGGGGGGGACACTGAAGCTTTCTTT. It specifies CASRRGGDTEAFF.

The chain couples TRBV13 to TRBJ2-7; 9 bases agree with TRBD1. The CDR3 consists of 14 residues. The V and J ends lost 6 bases and 4 bases, in that order; junction bases with no gene match: 7. Germline V gene sequence: CDR1 PRHDT, CDR2 FYEKMQ (reference sequence). CDR3 nucleotide sequence: TGTGCCAGCAGAAACAGGGGGCGGAGGTACGAGCAGTACTTC. Translated, it gives CASRNRGRRYEQYF.

J is TRBJ1-1 and V is TRBV19; tentative D call: TRBD1 (6 bases). The germline V gene encodes CDR1 LNHDA and CDR2 SQIVND (reference sequence). The CDR3 runs 18 residues. V was clipped by 0 bases and J by 1 base, with 18 bases between them. CDR3 sequence reads: CASSIDPRIRGPNTEAFF. The DNA of the CDR3 is TGTGCCAGTAGTATAGATCCCCGAATCAGGGGCCCGAACACTGAAGCTTTCTTT.

The CDR3 reads CASSLDGTSGGFTDTQYF. The CDR3 DNA reads TGTGCCAGCAGTTTAGATGGGACTAGCGGGGGGTTCACAGATACGCAGTATTTT. The J gene is TRBJ2-3, the V gene TRBV27; TRBD2 matches 15 bases. CDR1 and CDR2 (germline): MNHEY, SMNVEV (reference sequence). The CDR3 loop spans 18 amino acids. With 2 bases clipped from V and 2 bases from J, the junction kept 5 bases outside the gene matches.

The V and J genes are TRBV6-6 and TRBJ2-7, with D maybe TRBD2 (7 bases). Germline values: CDR1 MNHNY, CDR2 SVGAGI (reference sequence). V gave up 4 bases and J gave up 3 bases, with 16 bases separating them. The CDR3 sequence is 15 residues long. The DNA for the CDR3 is TGTGCCAGCAGTTCAAGGGGGGGGGTCCTCTACGAGCAGTACTTC. Its translation: CASSSRGGVLYEQYF.

About this clone itself: At one end, the junction sequence differs from germline, possibly due to a read error. V usage is TRBV7-2 and J usage is TRBJ1-4; D perhaps matches TRBD1 (5 bases). CDR3 length: 14 amino acids. Germline V gene lookup returns CDR1 SGHTA and CDR2 FQGNSA. The CDR3 bases are TGTGCCAGCAGGTTAGGGGCGGCAGGGGAAAAACTGTTTTTT. Translated, it gives CASRLGAAGEKLFF.

V gene TRBV6-1 combines with J gene TRBJ1-5; 8 nucleotides agree with TRBD1. The CDR3 runs to 16 residues. V trimming: 3 bases; J trimming: 5 bases; junction bases outside the gene matches: 9. CDR1 and CDR2 (germline): MNHNS, SASEGT. For the CDR3, the DNA is TGTGCCAGCAGTGAGACAGGCAGGGGGCATTATCAGCCCCAGCATTTT. It is translated as CASSETGRGHYQPQHF.

Here the CDR3 reads CASSLDTAEAFF. The CDR3 nucleotides are TGTGCCAGCAGCCTGGACACGGCCGAAGCTTTCTTT. The chain combines TRBV7-6 with TRBJ1-1, with D tentatively TRBD1 (5 bases). The CDR3 length is 12 residues. Germline CDR1 and CDR2: SGHVS and FNYEAQ. The V and J ends lost 5 bases and 8 bases respectively, with 12 bases between them.

The V call is TRBV19, the J call TRBJ1-5; D is unclear. V was pared by 7 bases and J by 2 bases, with 12 bases between. Germline V CDR1 and CDR2: LNHDA, SQIVND (reference sequence). This CDR3 region has 14 residues. CDR3 DNA: TGTGCCAGTAAGGAGGTGTCGGGCAATCAGCCCCAGCATTTT. Its protein is CASKEVSGNQPQHF.

CDR3 loop: CASSEGHDYEQYF. CDR3 nucleotide sequence: TGTGCCAGCAGTGAGGGACACGACTACGAGCAGTACTTC. The chain recombines TRBV27 with TRBJ2-7, with a tentative D call TRBD1 (6 bases). The CDR3 has 13 residues. V shed 5 bases and J shed 3 bases, with 11 bases lying between them. Germline loops: CDR1 MNHEY, CDR2 SMNVEV (reference sequence).

The genes are TRBV28 and TRBJ1-2, with TRBD1 matching over 7 bases. The CDR3 covers 14 residues. Per the germline V gene, CDR1 is MDHEN and CDR2 is SYDVKM. V was clipped by 6 bases and J by 7 bases; unmatched bases: 11. The CDR3 nucleotides read TGTGCCAGCAGCCCCCTCGCAGGGGGATTTGGCTACACCTTC. It is translated as CASSPLAGGFGYTF.

The CDR3 sequence: CASSRIATNEKLFF. DNA for the CDR3: TGTGCCAGCAGTCGTATAGCAACTAATGAAAAACTGTTTTTT. The V gene is TRBV28, the J gene TRBJ1-4; no clear D. The V and J ends lost 5 bases and 0 bases respectively, with 7 bases between them. From germline, CDR1 is MDHEN and CDR2 SYDVKM. The CDR3 runs to 14 residues.

J is TRBJ2-5 and V is TRBV19; possible D gene TRBD1, 6 bases. Germline V gives CDR1 LNHDA, CDR2 SQIVND (reference sequence). This CDR3 contains 14 residues. V lost 8 bases and J 1 base, leaving 14 bases between the germline ends. The CDR3 sequence is CASANRALQETQYF. The CDR3 DNA follows: TGTGCCAGTGCGAACAGGGCACTCCAAGAGACCCAGTACTTC.

The genes are TRBV7-2 and TRBJ1-5, with TRBD1 identical over 9 bases. J was trimmed by 4 bases and V by 6 bases; bases with no gene match: 1. Germline assignment: CDR1 SGHTA and CDR2 FQGNSA. This CDR3 has 13 amino acids. The CDR3 DNA sequence: TGTGCCAGCAGTGGACAGGGGAATCAGCCCCAGCATTTT. It translates to CASSGQGNQPQHF.

The chain employs TRBV18 and TRBJ1-1; D unresolved. CDR1 and CDR2 (germline): KGHSH, LQKENI. Trimming shortened V by 1 base and J by 0 bases, and 12 bases separated the two germline ends. The length of the CDR3 is 16 residues. The CDR3 reads CASSPLDLSVNTEAFF. The CDR3, as DNA: TGTGCCAGCTCACCACTTGACCTCAGCGTGAACACTGAAGCTTTCTTT.

The rearrangement links TRBV14 to TRBJ2-5; 7 bases are shared with TRBD2. The CDR3 covers 13 residues. Per germline, CDR1 SGHDN and CDR2 FVKESK. J was trimmed by 7 bases and V by 4 bases; bases with no gene match: 6. This CDR3 is CASSLTSVGTQYF. For the CDR3, the DNA is TGTGCCAGCAGCCTCACTAGCGTGGGGACCCAGTACTTC.

The chain uses TRBV5-1 and TRBJ1-5, with no clear D. The V end was cut by 0 bases, the J end by 6 bases, with 13 bases between. The CDR3 runs to 15 residues. Per germline, CDR1 SGHRS and CDR2 YFSETQ. This chain's CDR3 is CASSLAGGEGQPQHF. The CDR3 DNA reads TGCGCCAGCAGCTTGGCTGGCGGGGAGGGTCAGCCCCAGCATTTT.

The chain is built from TRBV5-1 and TRBJ2-1; 7 bases agree with TRBD2. V trimming: 4 bases; J trimming: 7 bases; junction bases outside the gene matches: 11. The germline CDR1 and CDR2 sequences are SGHRS and YFSETQ. The CDR3 sequence is 15 residues long. The CDR3 is CASSEQASGNNEQFF. CDR3 sequence (DNA): TGCGCCAGCAGCGAGCAGGCTAGCGGAAATAATGAGCAGTTCTTC. Filled out from reference TRBV5-1 and TRBJ2-1, the complete variable domain reads KAGVTQTPRYLIKTRGQQVTLSCSPISGHRSVSWYQQTPGQGLQFLFEYFSETQRNKGNFPGRFSGRQFSNSRSEMNVSTLELGDSALYLCASSEQASGNNEQFFGPGTRLTVL.

In DNA form, the CDR3 reads TGTGCCATCAGTGATTCAGGGGGCGGGGAGACCCAGTACTTC. Its protein is CAISDSGGGETQYF. The V call is TRBV10-3, the J call TRBJ2-5; 8 bases match TRBD1. V lost 3 bases, J lost 5 bases, and 5 bases stayed unmatched. The CDR3 runs 14 residues. Looked up from germline, CDR1 is ENHRY and CDR2 is SYGVKD.

V and J are TRBV28 and TRBJ1-2; tentatively, D is TRBD1 (5 bases). The CDR3 contains 15 residues. Looked up from germline, CDR1 is MDHEN and CDR2 is SYDVKM. Trimming took off 3 bases at V and 3 bases at J, with 14 bases between the two ends. The DNA of the CDR3 is TGTGCCAGCAGTTTCCCGCAGGGTAGTTACTATGGCTACACCTTC. Translated, it gives CASSFPQGSYYGYTF.

This chain uses TRBV6-5 with TRBJ1-2; D is unclear. Germline values: CDR1 MNHEY, CDR2 SVGAGI. With 6 bases removed from V and 7 bases from J, the gap between germline ends came to 18 bases. The CDR3 contains 14 residues. The CDR3 region is CASSPVVRRFGYTF. In DNA, the CDR3 is TGTGCCAGCAGCCCGGTTGTGCGGAGGTTTGGCTACACCTTC.

The V call is TRBV7-8, the J call TRBJ2-5, with 7 nucleotides matching TRBD1. Germline values: CDR1 SGHVS, CDR2 FQNEAQ. V lost 1 base to trimming and J lost 7 bases; unmatched junction nucleotides: 15. The CDR3 consists of 17 residues. The CDR3 sequence is CASSLVLLTGAFGTQYF. CDR3 in DNA: TGTGCCAGCAGCTTAGTCCTCCTAACAGGGGCCTTCGGGACCCAGTACTTC.

As DNA, the CDR3 is TGTGCCAGCAGTTTATCGAAAACAGGCTATGGCTACACCTTC. Protein product: CASSLSKTGYGYTF. The genes are TRBV27 and TRBJ1-2; D perhaps matches TRBD1 (5 bases). V lost 0 bases, J lost 4 bases, and 9 bases lay in between. Per germline, CDR1 MNHEY and CDR2 SMNVEV (reference sequence). The CDR3 consists of 14 residues.

The genes are TRBV5-8 and TRBJ1-2; D gene unclear. Germline V gene lookup returns CDR1 SGHTS and CDR2 YDEGEE. Trimming cost V 0 bases and J 4 bases, with 13 bases left between them. The CDR3 contains 15 residues. CDR3 in DNA: TGTGCCAGCAGCTTGGATGAGGGTAGGACCTATGGCTACACCTTC. Translation: CASSLDEGRTYGYTF.